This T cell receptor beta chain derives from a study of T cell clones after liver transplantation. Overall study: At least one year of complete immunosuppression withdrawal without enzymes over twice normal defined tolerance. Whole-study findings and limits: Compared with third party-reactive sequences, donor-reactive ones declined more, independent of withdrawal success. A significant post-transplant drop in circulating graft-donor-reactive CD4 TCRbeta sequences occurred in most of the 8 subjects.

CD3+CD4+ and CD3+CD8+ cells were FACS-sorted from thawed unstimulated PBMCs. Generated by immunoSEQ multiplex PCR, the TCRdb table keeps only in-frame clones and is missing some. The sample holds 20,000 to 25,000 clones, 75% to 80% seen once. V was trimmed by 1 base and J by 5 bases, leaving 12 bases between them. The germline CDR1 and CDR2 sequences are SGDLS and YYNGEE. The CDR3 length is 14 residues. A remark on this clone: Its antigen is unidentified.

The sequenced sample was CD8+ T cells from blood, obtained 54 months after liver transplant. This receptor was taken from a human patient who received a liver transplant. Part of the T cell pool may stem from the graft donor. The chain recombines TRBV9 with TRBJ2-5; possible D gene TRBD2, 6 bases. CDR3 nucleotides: TGTGCCAGCAGCGTATACGGGGGTTTGGAGACCCAGTACTTC. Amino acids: CASSVYGGLETQYF.